This is a list of T cell receptor beta chains from one sample in a study of beta chain features in type 1 diabetes. Generated by immunoSEQ multiplex PCR, the TCRdb table keeps only in-frame clones and is missing some. The data show 900,000 or so clones, about a sixth seen once. Sequencing input: naive CD4+ T cells from blood. Source of these receptors: a woman under 30 in good health. Each CDR3 is given with its conserved first and last residue. D genes are given only for firm matches. Only part of the rows carry a size: once, few, many, or a class if the clone is expanded.

>TRBJ2-1|-|TRBV18|TRBD1
TGTGCCAGCTCACCTCAGCGGGGACAGGGGAACAATGAGCAGTTCTTC
CASSPQRGQGNNEQFF
>TRBJ1-5|few|TRBV5-1|TRBD1
TGCGCCAGCAGCTTACGACAGGGAGAGGGGCCCCAGCATTTT
CASSLRQGEGPQHF
>TRBJ1-2|few|TRBV5-4|-
TGTGCCAGCAGCCATGCGGAGAGCCTCTATGGCTACACCTTC
CASSHAESLYGYTF
>TRBJ1-2|-|TRBV19|-
TGTGCCACAGCAGGGCCCGGACATTATGGCTACACCTTC
CATAGPGHYGYTF
>TRBJ1-5|few|TRBV19|-
TGTGCCAGTAGTATAGTGCCAGGGGCTTATAGCAATCAGCCCCAGCATTTT
CASSIVPGAYSNQPQHF
>TRBJ2-3|few|TRBV10-3|-
TGTGCCATCAGCACCGCCCGAGGGGGGTCCGCAGATACGCAGTATTTT
CAISTARGGSADTQYF
>TRBJ2-5|few|TRBV25-1|-
TGTGCCAGCAGTGAGAGAACGGAGACCCAGTACTTC
CASSERTETQYF
>TRBJ2-1|-|TRBV10-2|TRBD2
TGCGCCAGCAGGGGAGTAGCGGGAGCTTCCTACAATGAGCAGTTCTTC
CASRGVAGASYNEQFF
>TRBJ2-6|-|TRBV27|-
TGTGCCAGCGCCTTCGGGCCGACGTTCCGAGGGGCCAACGTCCTGACTTTC
CASAFGPTFRGANVLTF
>TRBJ1-5|-|TRBV28|TRBD1
TGTGCCAGCAGTCTAACAGGGGGCAATCAGCCCCAGCATTTT
CASSLTGGNQPQHF
>TRBJ2-1|-|TRBV7-2|TRBD2
TGTGCCAGCAGTTGGACTAGCGGGAGTGGTGAGCAGTTCTTC
CASSWTSGSGEQFF
>TRBJ1-5|-|TRBV27|TRBD1
TGTGCCAGCAGTCCCCGGACAGGGGTGAGCAATCAGCCCCAGCATTTT
CASSPRTGVSNQPQHF
>TRBJ2-5|-|TRBV20-1|TRBD1
TGCAGTGCTGACAGGGCGTCCCAGTACTTC
CSADRASQYF
>TRBJ2-7|once|TRBV28|TRBD2
TGTGCCAGCACTTTCCCCAGACTAGCGGTGACTTACGAGCAGTACTTC
CASTFPRLAVTYEQYF
>TRBJ1-1|-|TRBV5-1|TRBD1
TGCGCCAGCAGCTCCGGACAGGGGAACACTGAAGCTTTCTTT
CASSSGQGNTEAFF
>TRBJ2-1|few|TRBV18|TRBD2
TGTGCCAGCTCACCACTACCGGGACTACCTGTGAATGAGCAGTTCTTC
CASSPLPGLPVNEQFF
>TRBJ1-2|-|TRBV28|-
TGTGCCAGCAGTTTGGGCACCAACTATGGCTACACCTTC
CASSLGTNYGYTF
>TRBJ2-5|-|TRBV7-8|TRBD2
TGTGCCAGCAGCCCCCGACTAGCGGGAAGGCAGGAGACCCAGTACTTC
CASSPRLAGRQETQYF
>TRBJ2-2|few|TRBV18|-
TGTGCCAGCTCATTCCGACAAAGGCCGGAGAACACCGGGGAGCTGTTTTTT
CASSFRQRPENTGELFF
>TRBJ2-7|-|TRBV7-2|-
TGTGCCAGCAGCTTAGCGGGGATCTCCTACGAGCAGTACTTC
CASSLAGISYEQYF
>TRBJ2-7|-|TRBV6-6|-
TGTGCCAGCAAAACGGGGAATGGGGTCTACGAGCAGTACTTC
CASKTGNGVYEQYF
>TRBJ2-3|few|TRBV7-9|-
TGTGCCGAGATGGGGTACACAGATACGCAGTATTTT
CAEMGYTDTQYF
>TRBJ2-6|few|TRBV19|-
TGTGCCAGTAGTATACTTCTGGCTGGGGCCAACGTCCTGACTTTC
CASSILLAGANVLTF
>TRBJ2-1|few|TRBV7-9|-
TGTGCCAGCAGCCAGGTCCCCCCTCTTGGCCACGGCAATGAGCAGTTCTTC
CASSQVPPLGHGNEQFF
>TRBJ2-1|few|TRBV7-2|TRBD2
TGTGCCAGCAGCTTAAGGCGGGAGCCTTACAATGAGCAGTTCTTC
CASSLRREPYNEQFF
>TRBJ2-1|-|TRBV19|TRBD2
TGTGCCAGCACGCTAGCGGGTAGTTACAATGAGCAGTTCTTC
CASTLAGSYNEQFF
>TRBJ1-2|-|TRBV27|-
TGTGCCAGCAGTTTAGGTGTGGGGGATGGCTACACCTTC
CASSLGVGDGYTF
>TRBJ2-7|-|TRBV7-9|-
TGTGCCAGCAGCCCGAGCGGGCATTACTACGAGCAGTACTTC
CASSPSGHYYEQYF
>TRBJ1-5|few|TRBV28|-
TGTGCCAGCAGTGGGCTACAGGGTGGGCAGCCCCAGCATTTT
CASSGLQGGQPQHF
>TRBJ2-1|few|TRBV19|-
TGTGCCAGTAGATTAACAGGTCACAATGAGCAGCTCTTC
CASRLTGHNEQLF
>TRBJ2-2|few|TRBV5-1|-
TGCGCCAGCAGCTTGGGTCCGAAAACCGGGGAGCTGTTTTTT
CASSLGPKTGELFF
>TRBJ2-1|few|TRBV7-2|TRBD1
TGTGCCAGCAGCCGGGACAGATCCTACAATGAGCAGTTCTTC
CASSRDRSYNEQFF
>TRBJ1-1|many|TRBV7-9|-
TGTGCCAGCAGCCCCCAAGACGCTGAAGCTTTCTTT
CASSPQDAEAFF
>TRBJ2-7|few|TRBV4-2|TRBD2
TGTGCCAGCAGCCAAGATAGGGGTGCGGGGGACCAGTACTTC
CASSQDRGAGDQYF
>TRBJ2-5|-|TRBV14|-
TGTGCCAGCAATAAGGGTTTCGGTGAGACCCAGTACTTC
CASNKGFGETQYF
>TRBJ2-7|-|TRBV19|TRBD1
TGTGCCAGTAGATTAACAGGGGGCGAAACCTACGAGCAGTACTTC
CASRLTGGETYEQYF
>TRBJ2-5|few|TRBV28|-
TGTGCCAGCAGTACACGTCGGGCGAGTCTGAGCCAAGAGACCCAGTACTTC
CASSTRRASLSQETQYF
>TRBJ2-7|-|TRBV14|-
TGTGCCAGCAGCCCCGCGCCAGAATCCTACGAGCAGTACTTC
CASSPAPESYEQYF
>TRBJ2-1|-|TRBV18|TRBD1
TGTGCCAGCTCACCGGGACAGGGGAATGAGCAGTTCTTC
CASSPGQGNEQFF
>TRBJ2-1|few|TRBV12-5|-
TGTGCTAGTGGAAAAGGGGGTTTCAATGAGCAGTTCTTC
CASGKGGFNEQFF
>TRBJ2-7|-|TRBV5-1|-
TGCGCCAGCAGCTTGGGAGCCGAGAGGACAGCCGGCGGCGAGCAGTACTTC
CASSLGAERTAGGEQYF
>TRBJ2-7|many|TRBV2|-
TGTGCCAGCAGGGTCTCCTACGAGCAGTACTTC
CASRVSYEQYF
>TRBJ2-1|-|TRBV5-4|TRBD2
TGTGCCAGCAGCAGTCTAGCGGGAGGGGATGAGCAGTTCTTC
CASSSLAGGDEQFF
>TRBJ2-5|-|TRBV4-1|-
TGCGCCAGCAGCCAAGAAATGGGTCAGACCCAGTACTTC
CASSQEMGQTQYF
>TRBJ2-1|many|TRBV7-9|TRBD1
TGTGCCAGCAGCTTTGACAGGGTGAGTGAGCAGTTCTTC
CASSFDRVSEQFF
>TRBJ2-7|few|TRBV5-1|-
TGCGCCAGCAGCCCGGGTTCCGTGTTCTACGAGCAGTACTTC
CASSPGSVFYEQYF
>TRBJ2-1|-|TRBV7-2|-
TGTGCCAGCAGCTTAGAGGCTAGCAGCTACAATGAGCAGTTCTTC
CASSLEASSYNEQFF
>TRBJ1-2|-|TRBV28|TRBD1
TGTGCCAGCAGTTTACCGGCCCCCCAACAGGGGAAGGGCTATGGCTACACCTTC
CASSLPAPQQGKGYGYTF
>TRBJ2-7|-|TRBV28|TRBD1
TGTGCCAGCAGTATAAGGACAGGGGGCTGGGGAGTGCAGTACTTC
CASSIRTGGWGVQYF
>TRBJ2-1|once|TRBV5-6|TRBD1
TGTGCCAGCAGCTTGGGGGACAGGGATTACGATGAGCAGTTCTTC
CASSLGDRDYDEQFF
>TRBJ2-4|-|TRBV11-2|TRBD2
TGTGCCAGCAGCTTCCCCCTGGGAGCGGGGGTAGCCAAAAACATTCAGTACTTC
CASSFPLGAGVAKNIQYF
>TRBJ2-5|-|TRBV6-1|TRBD1
TGTGCCAGCAGTGAAGTGACAGGGCAAGAGACCCAGTACTTC
CASSEVTGQETQYF